The 7 T cell receptor beta chains presented below share a single source sample, sequenced in a study of post-analysis software for immune sequencing data. General observations from the study: Controls showed lower frequencies than patients for five TRBV segments, and TRBV5-6, TRBV5-1 and TRBV20-1 were among these.

Unique molecular identifiers were carried by the TCR beta cDNA libraries. One entry per CDR3 protein, called by TCRdb with MiXCR from the PCR reads. The sample includes about 810,000 distinct CDR3 sequences, 53% of them seen just once. For these receptors, no antigen is known. Specimen: blood. The origin of the receptors is a girl under 18 with multiple sclerosis.

The CDR3 nucleotides read TGTGCCAGCAGTTTTACAATCCTCTCTGGGGCCAACGTCCTGACTTTC. Encoded protein: CASSFTILSGANVLTF. The chain joins TRBV27 to TRBJ2-6; D gene ambiguous. Looked up from germline, CDR1 is MNHEY and CDR2 is SMNVEV (reference sequence). The V end was cut by 3 bases, the J end by 0 bases, with 9 bases between. This CDR3 region has 16 residues. The entire variable domain, with the rest obtained from reference TRBV27 and TRBJ2-6, is as follows: EAQVTQNPRYLITVTGKKLTVTCSQNMNHEYMSWYRQDPGLGLRQIYYSMNVEVTDKGDVPEGYKVSRKEKRNFPLILESPSPNQTSLYFCASSFTILSGANVLTFGAGSRLTVL.

This clonotype was counted a few times. This chain uses TRBV25-1 with TRBJ1-6, with 8 nucleotides matching TRBD1. The length of the CDR3 is 15 residues. With 4 bases clipped from V and 7 bases from J, the junction kept 6 bases outside the gene matches. CDR1 and CDR2 from the germline V gene are MGHDK and SYGVNS. The CDR3 reads CASSGRTGSNSPLHF. The CDR3 nucleotides are TGTGCCAGCAGTGGGCGGACAGGGTCCAATTCACCCCTCCACTTT.

V usage is TRBV7-9 and J usage is TRBJ1-6, with D possibly matching TRBD1 (5 bases). The CDR3 runs to 14 residues. V was clipped by 8 bases and J by 9 bases, with 17 bases between them. Germline values: CDR1 SEHNR, CDR2 FQNEAQ (reference sequence). DNA of the CDR3: TGTGCCAGCCGGGGTGGGGGACCTTCTTCACCCCTCCACTTT. Its protein product is CASRGGGPSSPLHF.

There are a few counts of this clonotype. The rearrangement uses TRBV29-1 and TRBJ1-1; 7 nucleotides line up with TRBD1. The CDR3 is made up of 13 amino acids. Germline CDR1 reads SQVTM; CDR2 reads ANQGSEA. V was clipped by 7 bases and J by 4 bases; unmatched bases: 9. The CDR3 region is CSAIRQGGTEAFF. The CDR3 nucleotides are TGCAGCGCAATCAGACAGGGAGGCACTGAAGCTTTCTTT. Combining the CDR3 with reference TRBV29-1 and TRBJ1-1 gives the whole variable domain SAVISQKPSRDICQRGTSLTIQCQVDSQVTMMFWYRQQPGQSLTLIATANQGSEATYESGFVIDKFPISRPNLTFSTLTVSNMSPEDSSIYLCSAIRQGGTEAFFGQGTRLTVV.

The chain employs TRBV7-3 and TRBJ2-1, with no clear D. V was trimmed by 4 bases and J by 7 bases, leaving 11 bases between them. Germline-derived CDR1 and CDR2 are SGHTA and FQGTGA. This CDR3 is 13 amino acids long. CDR3 nucleotide sequence: TGTGCCAGCAGCTCACCGACCAGGAATGAGCAGTTCTTC. This sequence encodes CASSSPTRNEQFF. Using reference TRBV7-3 and TRBJ2-1 for the parts outside the CDR3, the full variable domain is GAGVSQTPSNKVTEKGKYVELRCDPISGHTALYWYRQSLGQGPEFLIYFQGTGAADDSGLPNDRFFAVRPEGSVSTLKIQRTERGDSAVYLCASSSPTRNEQFFGPGTRLTVL.

This clonotype was found a few times. The chain has TRBV29-1 and TRBJ2-7; 7 positions match TRBD2. This CDR3 is built from 12 residues. Germline CDR1 SQVTM, CDR2 ANQGSEA. Trimming at V came to 7 bases and at J to 6 bases, leaving 9 bases not matched to a gene. The CDR3 is CSAEAIAGEQYF. The DNA of the CDR3 is TGCAGCGCCGAGGCTATAGCGGGCGAGCAGTACTTC.

The chain recombines TRBV29-1 with TRBJ2-5, with D perhaps assigned TRBD1 or TRBD2 (5 bases each). V lost 7 bases and J lost 1, with 10 bases in between. The CDR3 totals 12 residues. Germline V gene lookup returns CDR1 SQVTM and CDR2 ANQGSEA. Written as DNA, the CDR3 is TGCAGCGCGGGGCGCACCCAAGAGACCCAGTACTTC. Translation gives CSAGRTQETQYF.